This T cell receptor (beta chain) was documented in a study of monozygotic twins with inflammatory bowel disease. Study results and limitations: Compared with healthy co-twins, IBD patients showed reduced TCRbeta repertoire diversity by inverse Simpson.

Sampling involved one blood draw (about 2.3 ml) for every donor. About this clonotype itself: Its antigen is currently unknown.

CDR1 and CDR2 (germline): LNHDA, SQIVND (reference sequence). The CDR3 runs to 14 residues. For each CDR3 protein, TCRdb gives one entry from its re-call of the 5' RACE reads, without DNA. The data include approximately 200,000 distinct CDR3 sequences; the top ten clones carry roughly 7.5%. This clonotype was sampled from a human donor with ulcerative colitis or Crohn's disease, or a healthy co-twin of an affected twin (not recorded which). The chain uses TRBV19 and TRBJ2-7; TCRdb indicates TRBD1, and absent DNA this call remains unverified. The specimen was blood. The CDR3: CASRGAGRSYEQYF.